This T cell receptor (beta chain) appears in the sequencing data of a study of blood T cell repertoires in COVID-19 (dated by TCRdb to the early 2020s). Broadly, across the study: The collaborator samples originated in the United States, Italy and Spain and spanned the acute and convalescent phases of COVID-19. Subjects who had been exposed to COVID-19, were actively infected with it, or had recovered from it provided the deeply sampled blood TCRbeta repertoires that made up the dataset. Sample metadata almost always included a de-identified subject ID, COVID-19 status, age in years and sex. The samples were drawn from the first 160 participants of the ongoing ImmuneRACE study and from about 1,200 subjects provided by 6 global collaborators. The repertoires were released in a freely available public database intended as a resource for research on the immune response to SARS-CoV-2. The material from the prospective study consisted of cDNA or gDNA derived from T cells, B-cell-depleted T cells, or PBMCs. Where available, HLA class I and class II types were taken from metadata supplied by the sample provider and were not determined by assay-based typing.

Participants in the prospective study were aged about 18 to 95 years, lived in 20 to 25 United States geographic areas, and enrolled through a virtual design. To assign participants to cohorts, the prospective study relied on clinical history that participants themselves reported in a screening survey and a study questionnaire. Recovered participants in ImmuneRACE Cohort 3 were defined as having two consecutive negative NP/OP PCR tests, clearance from a healthcare professional, or resolution of symptoms. Each participant in the prospective study had whole blood, serum and a nasopharyngeal or oropharyngeal swab collected by mobile phlebotomists. Prospective study participants could optionally give additional blood draws and questionnaires over a roughly two-month period. Blood samples from the prospective study were shipped frozen or at room temperature prior to DNA extraction. A note on this clone: Its antigen target is currently unknown. Base qualities are not provided; no much larger clone lies one nucleotide away.

Study-wide conclusions, independent of this receptor: Clinical and demographic metadata were provided uncurated, with the amount varying by source and participant.

V is shortened by 6 bases, J by 3 bases, and the region joining them spans 8 bases. From the germline V gene (reference sequence), CDR1 is DFQATT and CDR2 is SNEGSKA. The CDR3, cysteine through phenylalanine, is 11 amino acids long. Just the 33-base CDR3 DNA is kept, in frame starting at base 1. TCRbeta CDR3 regions were amplified from genomic DNA by means of the immunoSEQ Assay, a bias-controlled multiplex PCR. The study's processing was this. The number of nucleated cells in each sample was estimated from the amplification of reference gene primers within the assay. To quantify the absolute abundance of each unique TCRbeta CDR3 rearrangement, sequence reads were collapsed and filtered. For each sample, productive Simpson clonality was calculated as the square root of Simpson's diversity index over productive rearrangements. TCRdb limited this immuneACCESS table to in-frame rearrangements with V and J called. A share of clones is missing; checked studies link under half to unresolved V genes, and the rest is unexplained. That table supplies the V and J calls and clone size; D and trimming were determined from the DNA. The sample table holds roughly 250,000 clones, of which about 87% were seen once. The ten largest account for about 1.5% of the sample.

The TCR was taken from a woman aged 45 to 65 who had recovered from COVID-19. The chain employs TRBV20-1 and TRBJ2-5, with an unclear D gene assignment. Sequencing used PBMCs or T cells enriched from blood (not recorded which). CDR3 protein: CSAGGKETQYF. The DNA reads TGCAGTGCCGGCGGCAAAGAGACCCAGTACTTC.